This passage covers 27 T cell receptor beta chains from one sample sequenced in a study of T cells in women clearing cervical HPV infection. The assay was immunoSEQ multiplex PCR, and TCRdb's table has in-frame clones only and misses some. The sample features just over 20,000 clones, with about 5% in its top ten. Sequences were obtained from blood buffy coat. The receptors here all came from a woman aged 18 to 75 with a cervical HPV16 infection that either progressed to CIN3+ or cleared (not recorded which).

In the case of this clone: Coverage ceases 3 residues before the CDR3 finishes, and the germline J gene fills in the end. The chain combines TRBV7-3 with TRBJ1-2; tentative D call: TRBD1 (5 bases). The CDR3 is 13 residues long. Germline assignment: CDR1 SGHTA and CDR2 FQGTGA. The CDR3 DNA, read in part, is TGTGCCAGCAGAACGGGACTAGACAATGAC. Residues: CASRTGLDND. The whole CDR3 protein is CASRTGLDNDYTF.

Comment on this clone: Sequencing ends 3 residues short of the CDR3 end; the germline J gene provides the rest. The chain combines TRBV7-6 with TRBJ1-2; 8 bases match TRBD1. Germline V CDR1 and CDR2: SGHVS, FNYEAQ. The trim removed 1 base at V and 3 bases at J, leaving 13 bases unmatched. This CDR3 has 18 amino acids. CDR3 protein: CASSLGRGGQGWDYGYTF. The covered CDR3 bases are TGTGCCAGCAGCTTAGGGAGGGGCGGACAGGGCTGGGACTATGGC.

Note on this clone: The read halts 3 residues ahead of the CDR3 end, with the missing end drawn from the germline J gene. This sequence joins TRBV19 and TRBJ1-2; 11 positions match TRBD1. The length of the CDR3 is 14 residues. Germline CDR1 LNHDA, CDR2 SQIVND (reference sequence). CDR3 DNA, as far as it was read: TGTGCCAGTAGGGACAGGGGGCGCTCAGATACC. As protein: CASRDRGRSDT. The complete CDR3 sequence is CASRDRGRSDTYTF.

Regarding this clone: The read halts 3 residues ahead of the CDR3 end, with the missing end drawn from the germline J gene. The chain employs TRBV23-1 and TRBJ1-2; 9 bases match TRBD1. TRBV23-1 belongs to the ORF category, with a function that is uncertain. V lost 2 bases to trimming and J lost 2 bases; unmatched junction nucleotides: 9. The CDR3 is made up of 17 amino acids. The part of the CDR3 DNA that was read is TGCGCCAGCAGTCAACCCCTGGGACAGGGTACCAACTATGGC. It yields the protein CASSQPLGQGTNYG. The whole CDR3 sequence is CASSQPLGQGTNYGYTF.

The chain's CDR3 is CASRWATEAFF. CDR3 DNA, as far as it was read: TGTGCCTCCCGTTGGGCCACTGAA. The chain couples TRBV19 to TRBJ1-1; D gene unclear. The sequenced fragment ends 3 residues before the CDR3 boundary, so the rest is inferred from the germline J gene. The CDR3 spans 11 residues. V was clipped by 11 bases and J by 4 bases, with 11 bases between them. Per the germline V gene, CDR1 is LNHDA and CDR2 is SQIVND (reference sequence).

About this clone: From the germline J gene comes the end of the CDR3, since the read stops 3 residues before it. This sequence joins TRBV20-1 and TRBJ1-5; the match to TRBD1 covers 9 bases. Unmatched junction bases numbered 2, after V lost 6 bases and J lost 2 bases. The CDR3 runs 13 residues. CDR1 and CDR2 from the germline V gene are DFQATT and SNEGSKA (reference sequence). The sequenced CDR3 bases are TGCAGTGCGAGGACAGGGGGCAATCAGCCC. This sequence encodes CSARTGGNQP. The complete CDR3 sequence is CSARTGGNQPQHF.

Comment on this clone: The DNA ends 3 residues before the CDR3 does, and the rest of the CDR3 is filled in from the germline J gene. This chain links TRBV20-1 with TRBJ2-5; 7 nucleotides match TRBD1. This CDR3 comprises 12 residues. V gave up 3 bases and J gave up 2 bases; unmatched junction bases: 0. Germline V gives CDR1 DFQATT, CDR2 SNEGSKA (reference sequence). The DNA read from the CDR3 is TGCAGTGCTAGCAGGGGGCAAGAGACC. Translating gives CSASRGQET. The complete CDR3 reads CSASRGQETQYF.

This clone ranks as medium-sized in terms of frequency. The DNA ends 3 residues before the CDR3 does, and the rest of the CDR3 is filled in from the germline J gene. The V and J genes are TRBV19 and TRBJ2-4; the match to TRBD2 covers 9 bases. CDR1 and CDR2 (germline): LNHDA, SQIVND (reference sequence). The V gene end was trimmed by 9 bases and the J gene end by 6 bases; junction bases not matched to a gene: 6. The CDR3 consists of 13 residues. The sequenced part of the CDR3 DNA is TGTGCCAGCCGTAGCGGGGGCTTAAACATT. Its translation: CASRSGGLNI. The whole CDR3 sequence reads CASRSGGLNIQYF.

A word on this clone: The CDR3 goes on 3 residues after the read ends, and that part is filled in from the germline J gene. The chain is built from TRBV7-2 and TRBJ2-7; D possibly corresponds to TRBD2 (6 bases). This CDR3 is 14 amino acids long. Trimming removed 7 bases from V and 2 bases from J, with 15 bases in between. CDR1 SGHTA and CDR2 FQGNSA come from the germline V gene. The CDR3 reads CASTPPGVPYEQYF. Partial CDR3 DNA: TGTGCCAGCACCCCACCGGGGGTCCCCTACGAG.

CDR3: CATLSDGANVLFF. The sequenced part of the CDR3 DNA is TGTGCCACCCTTTCTGATGGGGCCAACGTG. The chain joins TRBV7-9 to TRBJ2-2; a weak D match, TRBD1 (5 bases). Read coverage stops 3 residues before the CDR3 terminus; the germline J gene supplies the remainder. The CDR3 has 13 amino acids. Germline values: CDR1 SEHNR, CDR2 FQNEAQ (reference sequence).

As for this clone: The CDR3 end falls 3 residues outside the read, so it is completed with the germline J gene. The rearrangement links TRBV7-2 to TRBJ2-2; 8 bases map to TRBD1. Trimming took 5 bases from V and 4 from J; bases not matched to a gene: 6. This CDR3 contains 15 residues. The germline V gene encodes CDR1 SGHTA and CDR2 FQGNSA. This chain's CDR3 is CASSPTGVATGELFF. CDR3 DNA (partial): TGTGCCAGCAGCCCGACAGGGGTGGCCACCGGGGAG.

With regard to this clone: The CDR3 extends 3 residues past the end of the read, so its final part is completed from the germline J gene. This chain connects TRBV19 to TRBJ1-2; D unresolved. The CDR3 covers 11 residues. Looked up from germline, CDR1 is LNHDA and CDR2 is SQIVND (reference sequence). This CDR3 reads CASSLSDTYTF. CDR3 bases read: TGTGCCAGTAGTTTATCAGATACC.

With regard to this clone: The CDR3 end is not reached by the read, which stops 3 residues before it; the germline J gene fills it in. The J gene is TRBJ1-2, the V gene TRBV6-2 or TRBV6-3, with TRBD1 as a possible D gene (5 bases). Germline lookup yields CDR1 MNHEY and CDR2 SVGEGT. The CDR3 consists of 14 residues. Here the CDR3 reads CASSYSTETQGYTF. CDR3 bases read: TGTGCCAGCAGTTACTCGACAGAAACCCAGGGC.

As for this clone: The CDR3 is cut off 3 residues early in the read; its end comes from the germline J gene. The chain employs TRBV7-2 and TRBJ2-3; no clear D gene. Germline V lookup: CDR1 SGHTA, CDR2 FQGNSA. This CDR3 is 14 amino acids long. CDR3 DNA (partial): TGTGCCAGCAGCTTAGGGGCCCTATTCTCCCCG. Amino acids: CASSLGALFSP. The complete CDR3 reads CASSLGALFSPQYF.

For this clone: Read coverage stops 3 residues before the CDR3 terminus; the germline J gene supplies the remainder. The genes are TRBV7-6 and TRBJ1-4, with TRBD1 matching 8 bases. The germline V gene has CDR1 SGHVS and CDR2 FNYEAQ. The CDR3 sequence is 14 residues long. The sequenced part of the CDR3 DNA is TGTGCCAGCAGCGCCGGGACAGGTCCCTCACCA. Amino acid sequence: CASSAGTGPSP. The whole CDR3 protein is CASSAGTGPSPLFF.

Note on this clone: The read terminates 3 residues ahead of where the CDR3 ends, so the germline J gene completes it. The J gene is TRBJ1-4, the V gene TRBV7-2; D perhaps matches TRBD1 (5 bases). Germline V gene lookup returns CDR1 SGHTA and CDR2 FQGNSA. CDR3 length equals 14 residues. CDR3 bases read: TGTGCCAGCAGTTCAGACAGCGCCACTTCACCA. It specifies CASSSDSATSP. The full CDR3 is CASSSDSATSPLFF.

On this clone itself: The read ends 3 residues before the CDR3 terminus; that terminus is restored from the germline J gene. This chain links TRBV19 with TRBJ2-1; D unclear. V lost 1 base to trimming and J lost 3 bases, with 4 bases between them. The CDR3 is made up of 13 amino acids. Looked up from germline, CDR1 is LNHDA and CDR2 is SQIVND (reference sequence). The chain's CDR3 is CASSIGLYNEQFF. CDR3 bases read: TGTGCCAGTAGTATAGGACTCTACAATGAG.

To note about this clone: The read gets to within 3 residues of the CDR3 end, and the germline J gene fills in the rest. This chain uses TRBV2 with TRBJ1-1; D perhaps matches TRBD1 (5 bases). V shed 4 bases and J shed 6 bases, with 15 bases lying between them. Germline CDR1 reads SNHLY; CDR2 reads FYNNEI. The CDR3 covers 14 residues. The CDR3 is CASSVQGGFSEAFF. Incomplete CDR3 DNA: TGTGCCAGCAGTGTTCAGGGAGGTTTTTCTGAA.

Details on this clone: Read sequence stops 3 residues before the CDR3 end, and the germline J gene provides the missing end. This rearrangement joins TRBV6-2 or TRBV6-3 to TRBJ2-3; D remains unclear. This CDR3 region has 13 residues. V gave up 6 bases and J gave up 5 bases, with 12 bases separating them. Germline CDR1 MNHEY, CDR2 SVGEGT. The CDR3 loop is CASSSTVVDTQYF. The sequenced part of the CDR3 DNA is TGTGCCAGCAGCTCAACCGTAGTAGATACG.

As regards this clone: The CDR3 end lies 3 residues beyond the end of the read and is filled in from the germline J gene. This rearrangement joins TRBV30 to TRBJ1-4; TRBD1 aligns across 8 bases. There are 14 residues in the CDR3. CDR1 and CDR2 from the germline V gene are GTSNPN and SVGIG (reference sequence). Unmatched junction bases numbered 6, after V lost 2 bases and J lost 7 bases. The CDR3 here is CAWSTTGVGEKLFF. The covered CDR3 bases are TGTGCCTGGAGTACGACAGGGGTTGGTGAAAAA.

This clone is identified as medium-sized from frequency. The sequence runs out 3 residues before the end of the CDR3; the remainder is reconstructed from the germline J gene. The chain combines TRBV6-2 or TRBV6-3 with TRBJ2-4; maybe TRBD2 (6 bases). V was clipped by 7 bases and J by 3 bases, with 16 bases between them. Germline V gene lookup returns CDR1 MNHEY and CDR2 SVGEGT. This CDR3 comprises 15 residues. The CDR3 bases that were read are TGTGCCAGCACCACACTAGCCGCCGACAAAAACATT. The encoded protein is CASTTLAADKNI. In full, the CDR3 reads CASTTLAADKNIQYF.

A note on this clone: The observed sequence ends 3 residues before the CDR3 terminus, with the missing tail filled in from the germline J gene. J is TRBJ2-4 and V is TRBV11-3; D unclear. CDR1 is SGHNT and CDR2 is YENEEA in the germline V gene. V was clipped by 2 bases and J by 8 bases, with 16 bases between them. CDR3 length: 15 residues. CDR3 sequence: CASSLTSSSVDIQYF. CDR3 DNA, as far as it was read: TGTGCCAGCAGCTTAACCTCGTCGTCTGTAGACATT.

Turning to this clone: The read ends 3 residues shy of where the CDR3 ends; the end is completed using the germline J gene. The chain uses TRBV7-2 and TRBJ2-3, with 7 bases that match TRBD1. CDR3 length equals 15 residues. The germline CDR1 and CDR2 sequences are SGHTA and FQGNSA. CDR3 loop: CASSRDRDGNQPQYF. Incomplete CDR3 DNA: TGTGCCAGCAGTCGAGACAGGGACGGCAATCAGCCG.

As to this clone: Read coverage stops 3 residues before the CDR3 terminus; the germline J gene supplies the remainder. The chain is built from TRBV6-2 or TRBV6-3 and TRBJ2-5, with 8 bases fitting TRBD1. This CDR3 has 14 residues. Per germline, CDR1 MNHEY and CDR2 SVGEGT. J gave up 4 bases and V 5 bases, and 6 bases lay outside the gene matches. CDR3 bases read: TGTGCCAGCAGTGGGACAGGTGCAGGAGAGACC. This translates into CASSGTGAGET. The complete CDR3 protein is CASSGTGAGETQYF.

Worth noting for this clone: Read coverage stops 3 residues before the CDR3 terminus; the germline J gene supplies the remainder. The chain recombines TRBV7-9 with TRBJ1-2, with TRBD1 as a possible D gene (5 bases). This CDR3 spans 11 amino acids. CDR1 and CDR2 from the germline V gene are SEHNR and FQNEAQ (reference sequence). The CDR3 bases that were read are TGTGCCAGCAGCCAGGGCCATGAC. Translating it yields CASSQGHD. The entire CDR3 is CASSQGHDYTF.

Concerning this clone: The read terminates 3 residues ahead of where the CDR3 ends, so the germline J gene completes it. J is TRBJ2-7 and V is TRBV20-1; weak D call: TRBD1 (5 bases). The V gene's germline CDR1 is DFQATT and CDR2 SNEGSKA (reference sequence). V was shortened by 1 base and J by 3 bases, with 10 bases between the two germline ends. This CDR3 has 13 amino acids. CDR3 DNA (partial): TGCAGTGCTAGAGGAAGACAGCGCTACGAG. It encodes CSARGRQRYE. In full, the CDR3 is CSARGRQRYEQYF.

Points on this clone: The read comes to an end 3 residues before the CDR3 does, leaving the germline J gene to fill in the end. V usage is TRBV7-9 and J usage is TRBJ2-2; D is undetermined. Trimming left V 5 bases short and J 5 bases short, with 6 bases between. This CDR3 is built from 12 residues. The germline CDR1 and CDR2 sequences are SEHNR and FQNEAQ (reference sequence). The CDR3 bases that were read are TGTGCCAGCAGCCCGAGGACCGGGGAG. This sequence encodes CASSPRTGE. The complete CDR3 reads CASSPRTGELFF.